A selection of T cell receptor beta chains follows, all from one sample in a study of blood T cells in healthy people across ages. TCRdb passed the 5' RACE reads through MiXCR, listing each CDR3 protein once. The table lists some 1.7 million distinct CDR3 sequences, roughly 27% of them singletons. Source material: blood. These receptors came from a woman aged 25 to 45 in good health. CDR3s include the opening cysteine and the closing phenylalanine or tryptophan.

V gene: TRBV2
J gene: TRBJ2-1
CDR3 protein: CASREDRHNEQFF

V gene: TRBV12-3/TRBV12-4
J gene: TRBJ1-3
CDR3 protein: CASPDGRGAGSGNTIYF

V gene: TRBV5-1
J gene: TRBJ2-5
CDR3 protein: CASSRGSSGEETQYF

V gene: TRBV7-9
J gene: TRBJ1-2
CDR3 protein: CASHSTDRSAYGYTF

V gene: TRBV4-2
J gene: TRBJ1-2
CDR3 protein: CASSQDWVRSANYGYTF

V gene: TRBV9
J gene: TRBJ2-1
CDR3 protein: CASSSRHRSSSYNEQFF

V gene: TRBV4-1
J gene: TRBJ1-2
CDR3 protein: CASSQDMAGRYGYTF

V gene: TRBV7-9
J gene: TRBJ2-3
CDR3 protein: CASSQNASPDTQYF

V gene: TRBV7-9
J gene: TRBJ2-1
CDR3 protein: CASSPGTVKGNEQFF

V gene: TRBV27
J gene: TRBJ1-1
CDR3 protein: CASSFWRDRDEAFF

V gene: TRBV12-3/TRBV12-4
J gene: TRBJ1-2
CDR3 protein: CASSFAQPPGYGYTF

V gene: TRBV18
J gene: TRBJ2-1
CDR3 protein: CASSPPTSRTAPSTNEQFF

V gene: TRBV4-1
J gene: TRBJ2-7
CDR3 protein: CASSQGVSGAYEQYF

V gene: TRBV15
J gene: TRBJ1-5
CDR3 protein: CATSRDGRGSNQPQHF

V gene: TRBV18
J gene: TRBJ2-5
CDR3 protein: CASSPMIAGQETQYF

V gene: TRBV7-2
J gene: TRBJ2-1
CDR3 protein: CAGSSRAIQENEQFF

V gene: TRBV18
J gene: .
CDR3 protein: CASSPTGTSDEQYF

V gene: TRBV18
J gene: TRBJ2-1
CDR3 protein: CASSPGVGNEQFF

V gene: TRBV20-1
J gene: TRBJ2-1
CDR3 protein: CSAPALGGSSYNEQFF

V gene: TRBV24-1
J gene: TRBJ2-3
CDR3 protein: CATSPQGMGGDTQYF

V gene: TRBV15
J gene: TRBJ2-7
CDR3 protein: CATSRGPSGKAGLEQYF

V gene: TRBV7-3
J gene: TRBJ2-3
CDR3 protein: CASSLLGTSSTDTQYF